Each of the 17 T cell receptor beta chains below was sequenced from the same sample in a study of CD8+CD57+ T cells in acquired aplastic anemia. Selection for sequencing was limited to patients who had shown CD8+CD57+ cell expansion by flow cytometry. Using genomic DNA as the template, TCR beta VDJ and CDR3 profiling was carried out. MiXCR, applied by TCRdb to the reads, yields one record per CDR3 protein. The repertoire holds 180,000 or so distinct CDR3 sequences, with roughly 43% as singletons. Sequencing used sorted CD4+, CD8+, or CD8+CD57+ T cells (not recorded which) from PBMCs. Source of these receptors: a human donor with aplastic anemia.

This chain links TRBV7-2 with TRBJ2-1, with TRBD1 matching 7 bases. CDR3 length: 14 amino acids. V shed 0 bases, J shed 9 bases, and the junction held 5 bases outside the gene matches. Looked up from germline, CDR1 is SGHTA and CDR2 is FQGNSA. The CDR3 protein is CASSLALGGLEQFF. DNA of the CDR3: TGTGCCAGCAGCTTAGCGTTAGGGGGCCTTGAGCAGTTCTTC.

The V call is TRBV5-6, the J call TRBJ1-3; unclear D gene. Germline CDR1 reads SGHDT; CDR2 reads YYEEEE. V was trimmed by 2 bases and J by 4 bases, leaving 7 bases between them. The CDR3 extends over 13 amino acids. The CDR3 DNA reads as TGTGCCAGCAGCTTACCCGGAGGAAACACCATATATTTT. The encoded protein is CASSLPGGNTIYF.

CDR3 nucleotides: TGCGCCAGCAGCCCTCAACCACCAGGGGGGGGTAATTCACCCCTCCACTTT. It encodes CASSPQPPGGGNSPLHF. V usage is TRBV5-1 and J usage is TRBJ1-6, with 7 positions matching TRBD1. This CDR3 is built from 17 residues. Germline loops: CDR1 SGHRS, CDR2 YFSETQ. Trimming at V came to 4 bases and at J to 6 bases, leaving 13 bases not matched to a gene.

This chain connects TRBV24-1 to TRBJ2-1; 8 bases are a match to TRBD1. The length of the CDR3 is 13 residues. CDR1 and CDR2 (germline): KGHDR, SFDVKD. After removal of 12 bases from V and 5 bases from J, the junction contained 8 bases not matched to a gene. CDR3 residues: CASEDREHNEQFF. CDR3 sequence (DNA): TGTGCCTCGGAGGACAGGGAACACAATGAGCAGTTCTTC.

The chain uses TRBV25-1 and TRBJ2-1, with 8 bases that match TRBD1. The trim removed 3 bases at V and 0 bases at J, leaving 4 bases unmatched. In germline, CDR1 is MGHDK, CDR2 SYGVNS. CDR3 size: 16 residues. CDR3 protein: CASSDTGGSSYNEQFF. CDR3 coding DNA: TGTGCCAGCAGTGACACAGGGGGTAGCTCCTACAATGAGCAGTTCTTC.

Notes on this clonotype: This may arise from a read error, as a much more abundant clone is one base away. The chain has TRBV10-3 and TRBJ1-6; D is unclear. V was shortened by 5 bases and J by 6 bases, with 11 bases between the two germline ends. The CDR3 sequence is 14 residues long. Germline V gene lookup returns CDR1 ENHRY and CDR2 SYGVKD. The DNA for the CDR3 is TGTGCCATCAGTTCCCCTCTCGGTAATTCACCCCTCCACTTT. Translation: CAISSPLGNSPLHF.

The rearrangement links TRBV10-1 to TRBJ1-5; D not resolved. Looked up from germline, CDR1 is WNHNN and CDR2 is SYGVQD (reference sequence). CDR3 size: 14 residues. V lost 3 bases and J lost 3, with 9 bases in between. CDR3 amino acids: CASSDRGNNQPQHF. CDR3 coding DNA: TGCGCCAGCAGTGACCGGGGTAACAATCAGCCCCAGCATTTT.

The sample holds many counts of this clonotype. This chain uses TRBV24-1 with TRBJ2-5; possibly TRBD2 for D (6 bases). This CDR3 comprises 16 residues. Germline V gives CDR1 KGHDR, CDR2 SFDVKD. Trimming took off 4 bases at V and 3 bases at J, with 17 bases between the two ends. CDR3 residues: CATSDHGVGRKETQYF. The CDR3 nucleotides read TGTGCCACCAGTGACCACGGCGTGGGGAGGAAAGAGACCCAGTACTTC.

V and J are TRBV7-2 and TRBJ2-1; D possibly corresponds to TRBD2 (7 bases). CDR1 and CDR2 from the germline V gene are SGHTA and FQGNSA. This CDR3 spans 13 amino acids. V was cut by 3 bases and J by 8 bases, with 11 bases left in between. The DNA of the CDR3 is TGTGCCAGCAGCTTGTGGGGGGGCGATGAGCAGTTCTTC. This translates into CASSLWGGDEQFF.

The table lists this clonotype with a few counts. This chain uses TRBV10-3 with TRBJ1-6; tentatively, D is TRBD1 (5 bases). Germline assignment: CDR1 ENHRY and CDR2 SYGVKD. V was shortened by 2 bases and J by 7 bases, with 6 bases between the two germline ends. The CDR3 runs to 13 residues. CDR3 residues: CAISEEGNSPLHF. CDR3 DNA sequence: TGTGCCATCAGTGAGGAGGGGAATTCACCCCTCCACTTT.

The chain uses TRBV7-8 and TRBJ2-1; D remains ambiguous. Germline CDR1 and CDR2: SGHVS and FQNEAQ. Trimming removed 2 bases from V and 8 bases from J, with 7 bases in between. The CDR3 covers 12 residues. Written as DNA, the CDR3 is TGTGCCAGCAGCTTAAGTAGGGATGAGCAGTTCTTC. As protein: CASSLSRDEQFF. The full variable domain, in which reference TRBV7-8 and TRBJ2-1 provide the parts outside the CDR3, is GAGVSQSPRYKVAKRGQDVALRCDPISGHVSLFWYQQALGQGPEFLTYFQNEAQLDKSGLPSDRFFAERPEGSVSTLKIQRTQQEDSAVYLCASSLSRDEQFFGPGTRLTVL.

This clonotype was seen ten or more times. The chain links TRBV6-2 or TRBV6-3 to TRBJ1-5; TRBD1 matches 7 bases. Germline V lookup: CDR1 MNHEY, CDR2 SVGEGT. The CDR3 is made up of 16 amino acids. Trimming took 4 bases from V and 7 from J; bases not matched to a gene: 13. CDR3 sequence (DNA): TGTGCCAGCAGTTCGTCAACAGGGGCTCTGGGACAGCCCCAGCATTTT. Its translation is CASSSSTGALGQPQHF.

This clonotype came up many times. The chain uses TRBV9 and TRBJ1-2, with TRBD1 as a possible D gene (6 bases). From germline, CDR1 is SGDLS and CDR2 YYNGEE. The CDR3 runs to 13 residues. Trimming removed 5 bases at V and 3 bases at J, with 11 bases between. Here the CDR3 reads CASRTQGDYGYTF. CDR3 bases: TGTGCCAGCAGGACACAGGGTGACTATGGCTACACCTTC.

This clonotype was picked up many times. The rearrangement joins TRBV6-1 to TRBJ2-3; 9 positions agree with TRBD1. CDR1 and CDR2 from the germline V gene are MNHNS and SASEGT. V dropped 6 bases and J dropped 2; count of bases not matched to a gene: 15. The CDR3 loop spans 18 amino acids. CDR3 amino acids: CASRNRQGEYRDTDTQYF. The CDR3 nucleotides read TGTGCCAGCAGAAACCGACAGGGGGAGTATCGGGACACAGATACGCAGTATTTT.

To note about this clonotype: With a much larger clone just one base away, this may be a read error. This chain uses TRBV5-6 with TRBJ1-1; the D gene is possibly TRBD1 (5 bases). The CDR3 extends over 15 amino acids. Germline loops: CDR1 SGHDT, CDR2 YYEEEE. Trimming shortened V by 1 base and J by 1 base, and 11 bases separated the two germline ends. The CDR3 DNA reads TGTGCCAGCAGCTTGAAGGGACTTCCGAACACTGAAGCTTTCTTT. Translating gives CASSLKGLPNTEAFF.

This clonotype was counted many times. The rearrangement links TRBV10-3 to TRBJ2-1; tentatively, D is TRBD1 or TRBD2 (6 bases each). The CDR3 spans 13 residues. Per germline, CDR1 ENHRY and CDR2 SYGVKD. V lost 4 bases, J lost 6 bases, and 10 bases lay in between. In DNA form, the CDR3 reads TGTGCCATCAGTGCACAGGGAGGCAATGAGCAGTTCTTC. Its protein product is CAISAQGGNEQFF.

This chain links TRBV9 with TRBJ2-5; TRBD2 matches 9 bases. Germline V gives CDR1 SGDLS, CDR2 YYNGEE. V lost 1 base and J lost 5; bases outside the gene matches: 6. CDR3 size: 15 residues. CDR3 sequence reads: CASSVQAGGLETQYF. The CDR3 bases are TGTGCCAGCAGCGTACAGGCGGGGGGGCTGGAGACCCAGTACTTC.